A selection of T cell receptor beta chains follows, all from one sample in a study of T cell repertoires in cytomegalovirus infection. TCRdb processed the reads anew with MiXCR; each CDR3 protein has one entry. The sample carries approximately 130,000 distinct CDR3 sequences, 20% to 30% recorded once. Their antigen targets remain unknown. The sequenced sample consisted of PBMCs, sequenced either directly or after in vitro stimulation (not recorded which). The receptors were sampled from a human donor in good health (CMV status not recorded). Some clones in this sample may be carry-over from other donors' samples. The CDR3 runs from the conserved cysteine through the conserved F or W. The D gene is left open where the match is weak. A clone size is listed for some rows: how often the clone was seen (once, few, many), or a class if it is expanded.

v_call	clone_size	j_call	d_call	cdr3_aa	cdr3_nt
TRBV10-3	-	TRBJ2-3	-	CAISNSRREYTDTQYF	TGTGCCATCTCAAACTCTAGGAGGGAGTACACAGATACGCAGTATTTT
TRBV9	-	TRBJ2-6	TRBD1	CASSSRQGFGSGANVLTF	TGTGCCAGCAGCTCGCGACAGGGCTTCGGCTCTGGGGCCAACGTCCTGACTTTC
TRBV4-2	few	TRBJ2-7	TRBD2	CASSQDLAGPRYEQYF	TGTGCCAGCAGCCAAGATCTAGCGGGCCCCCGATACGAGCAGTACTTC
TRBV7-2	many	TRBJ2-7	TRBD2	CASSDRLTLAGGGEQYF	TGTGCCAGCAGCGACAGACTTACGCTAGCGGGAGGTGGCGAGCAGTACTTC
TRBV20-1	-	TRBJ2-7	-	CSARADTSPYEQYF	TGCAGTGCTAGGGCAGACACAAGCCCCTACGAGCAGTACTTC
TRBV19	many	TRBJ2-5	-	CASSAQETQYF	TGTGCCAGTAGTGCCCAAGAGACCCAGTACTTC
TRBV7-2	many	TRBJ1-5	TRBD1	CASSLGVGQGSNQPQHF	TGTGCCAGCAGCTTAGGTGTGGGACAGGGTAGCAATCAGCCCCAGCATTTT
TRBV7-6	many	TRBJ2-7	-	CASSPGQTYEQYF	TGTGCCAGCAGCCCGGGACAAACCTACGAGCAGTACTTC
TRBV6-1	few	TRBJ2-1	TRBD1	CASRRQGAWLGAHGEQFF	TGTGCCAGCAGACGACAGGGGGCCTGGCTAGGGGCCCACGGTGAGCAGTTCTTC
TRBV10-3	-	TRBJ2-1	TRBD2	CAIASNAGKNGSSGHNEQFF	TGTGCCATCGCCTCTAATGCCGGGAAAAATGGGTCTAGCGGACACAATGAGCAGTTCTTC
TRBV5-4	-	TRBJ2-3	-	CASSLIATDTQYF	TGTGCCAGCAGCTTGATAGCCACAGATACGCAGTATTTT
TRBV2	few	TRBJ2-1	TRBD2	CASRGDYFNNEQFF	TGTGCCAGCAGGGGGGACTACTTCAACAATGAGCAGTTCTTC
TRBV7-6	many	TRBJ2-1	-	CASSLAGRGVNEQFF	TGTGCCAGCAGCTTAGCGGGACGAGGGGTCAATGAGCAGTTCTTC